What follows are 20 T cell receptor beta chains derived from one specimen sequenced in a study of cytomegalovirus exposure and HLA in healthy donors. PCR employed 60 Vbeta and 13 Jbeta primers. The method was immunoSEQ multiplex PCR; TCRdb's version includes in-frame clones alone and lacks a portion of them. This sample carries tens of thousands of clones, roughly 80% of them seen once, and the ten largest clones take around 23%. Specimen: PBMCs. Receptor source: a woman between 50 and 59 years old in good health and CMV-seropositive.

This clone was counted between two and nine times. The chain couples TRBV5-6 to TRBJ1-1; D is unclear. Germline values: CDR1 SGHDT, CDR2 YYEEEE. V was pared by 0 bases and J by 1 base, with 4 bases between. The CDR3 consists of 13 residues. The CDR3 region is CASSLEQNTEAFF. CDR3 nucleotides: TGTGCCAGCAGCTTGGAACAGAACACTGAAGCTTTCTTT.

The chain recombines TRBV5-1 with TRBJ1-2; D possibly corresponds to TRBD1 (5 bases). The germline V gene encodes CDR1 SGHRS and CDR2 YFSETQ. Deletions cut 6 bases from V and 6 bases from J, with 18 bases between. CDR3 length: 14 amino acids. The CDR3 bases are TGCGCCAGCACCCTTGGGGGGGGTTACGATGGCTACACCTTC. It translates to CASTLGGGYDGYTF.

The rearrangement links TRBV5-4 to TRBJ2-2, with 9 bases lining up with TRBD1. CDR3 size: 17 residues. Germline V gene sequence: CDR1 SGHNT, CDR2 YYREEE (reference sequence). V lost 1 base to trimming and J lost 5 bases; unmatched junction nucleotides: 9. The CDR3 nucleotides read TGTGCCAGCAGCTTGCCCCGACAGGGGGTACGAACCGGGGAGCTGTTTTTT. Protein sequence: CASSLPRQGVRTGELFF.

The gene calls are TRBV4-2 and TRBJ2-5; 15 bases agree with TRBD2. V dropped 2 bases and J dropped 2; count of bases not matched to a gene: 6. The length of the CDR3 is 18 residues. Germline V gene data show CDR1 as LGHNA and CDR2 as YNFKEQ. CDR3 sequence reads: CASSQQGLAGGRQETQYF. The CDR3 DNA sequence: TGTGCCAGCAGCCAACAAGGACTAGCGGGGGGGAGGCAAGAGACCCAGTACTTC.

The chain carries TRBV29-1 and TRBJ1-1; D perhaps matches TRBD1 (5 bases). Germline CDR1 SQVTM, CDR2 ANQGSEA. Deletions cut 7 bases from V and 2 bases from J, with 8 bases between. The CDR3 is 11 residues long. In DNA, the CDR3 is TGCAGCGGCGGACATAACACTGAAGCTTTCTTT. This translates into CSGGHNTEAFF.

The chain has TRBV6-6 and TRBJ1-1, with D possibly matching TRBD1 (5 bases). Trimming left V 2 bases short and J 0 bases short, with 10 bases between. The CDR3 loop spans 15 amino acids. Germline lookup yields CDR1 MNHNY and CDR2 SVGAGI (reference sequence). CDR3 sequence: CASSYQYRMNTEAFF. The DNA of the CDR3 is TGTGCCAGCAGTTACCAGTACAGGATGAACACTGAAGCTTTCTTT.

This chain connects TRBV6-1 to TRBJ2-7, with 9 bases identical to TRBD1. Germline-derived CDR1 and CDR2 are MNHNS and SASEGT. The CDR3 is made up of 15 amino acids. The ends lost 6 bases at V and 0 bases at J; junction bases unmatched: 6. The CDR3 reads CASSVDRGFSYEQYF. The CDR3 DNA follows: TGTGCCAGCAGCGTCGACAGGGGGTTCTCCTACGAGCAGTACTTC.

The chain recombines TRBV14 with TRBJ1-4; no clear D gene. This CDR3 has 15 residues. V gave up 1 base and J gave up 5 bases, with 11 bases separating them. Germline lookup yields CDR1 SGHDN and CDR2 FVKESK. The CDR3 DNA is TGTGCCAGCAGCCAAGTGGGCGGGTGGAATGAAAAACTGTTTTTT. This sequence encodes CASSQVGGWNEKLFF.

The chain uses TRBV9 and TRBJ1-1; D perhaps matches TRBD1 (6 bases). CDR3 size: 16 residues. Trimming removed 2 bases at V and 0 bases at J, with 14 bases between. Germline CDR1 reads SGDLS; CDR2 reads YYNGEE. The CDR3, as DNA: TGTGCCAGCAGCGTTAGTCCGACAGGACTGAACACTGAAGCTTTCTTT. It encodes CASSVSPTGLNTEAFF.

The chain couples TRBV18 to TRBJ2-7; weak D call: TRBD2 (5 bases). Per the germline V gene, CDR1 is KGHSH and CDR2 is LQKENI. This CDR3 contains 14 residues. V was trimmed by 1 base and J by 6 bases, leaving 13 bases between them. The CDR3 DNA reads as TGTGCCAGCTCACCACGGGGAGAAGGGAGCGAGCAGTACTTC. Protein sequence: CASSPRGEGSEQYF.

The V and J genes are TRBV5-4 and TRBJ2-1; D gene ambiguous. From germline, CDR1 is SGHNT and CDR2 YYREEE (reference sequence). CDR3 length: 12 residues. Trimming removed 1 base at V and 10 bases at J, with 9 bases between. CDR3 sequence: CASSLFLGEQFF. CDR3 nucleotide sequence: TGTGCCAGCAGCTTGTTTTTGGGCGAGCAGTTCTTC.

The chain is built from TRBV5-1 and TRBJ2-2; 7 nucleotides agree with TRBD2. Per the germline V gene, CDR1 is SGHRS and CDR2 is YFSETQ. Unmatched junction bases numbered 6, after V lost 7 bases and J lost 0 bases. The CDR3 extends over 15 amino acids. The CDR3 DNA is TGCGCCAGCTTTCCGGGGGGTACGAACACCGGGGAGCTGTTTTTT. As protein: CASFPGGTNTGELFF.

The V call is TRBV7-9, the J call TRBJ2-7; D uncertain. V was clipped by 2 bases and J by 2 bases, with 4 bases between them. This CDR3 region has 12 residues. The germline V gene has CDR1 SEHNR and CDR2 FQNEAQ (reference sequence). The DNA for the CDR3 is TGTGCCAGCAGCTTATGGGCCTACGAGCAGTACGTC. This sequence encodes CASSLWAYEQYV.

To note about this clone: Other nucleotide sequences from this sample produce the same CDR3. The chain uses TRBV10-3 and TRBJ1-5; D may be TRBD1 (6 bases). Germline V gene data show CDR1 as ENHRY and CDR2 as SYGVKD. Trimming cost V 4 bases and J 5 bases, with 12 bases left between them. This CDR3 comprises 14 residues. The CDR3 here is CAISGQAGDQPQHF. DNA of the CDR3: TGTGCCATCAGTGGTCAGGCAGGGGATCAGCCCCAGCATTTT.

This sequence joins TRBV11-2 and TRBJ2-1, with D perhaps TRBD2 (6 bases). Germline V gene sequence: CDR1 SGHAT, CDR2 FQNNGV. V was trimmed by 5 bases and J by 9 bases, leaving 20 bases between them. CDR3 length: 15 amino acids. Here the CDR3 reads CASSTGSSSGGEQFF. The CDR3 region has the DNA TGTGCCAGCAGCACCGGGAGCAGCTCCGGGGGTGAGCAGTTCTTC.

About this clone: At one end the junction does not follow the germline gene, possibly because of a read error. The rearrangement uses TRBV5-5 and TRBJ1-2; 9 nucleotides line up with TRBD1. The germline V gene encodes CDR1 SGHKS and CDR2 YYEKEE (reference sequence). The CDR3 runs 14 residues. CDR3 DNA sequence: TGTGCCAGCAGCTTGGATCTGGGACAGGGCCATTCCCCGTTC. Translation: CASSLDLGQGHSPF.

This clone was seen once. This chain links TRBV2 with TRBJ2-7, with TRBD1 matching over 7 bases. This CDR3 comprises 13 residues. Germline CDR1 SNHLY, CDR2 FYNNEI. The J segment lost 5 bases and the V segment lost 6 bases, leaving 7 bases of the junction unmatched. CDR3 sequence reads: CASRNRGFDEQYV. CDR3 sequence (DNA): TGTGCCAGCAGGAACAGGGGTTTTGACGAGCAGTACGTC.

The chain has TRBV6-5 and TRBJ1-1; perhaps TRBD1 as D (6 bases). The CDR3 sequence is 15 residues long. V lost 2 bases, J lost 3 bases, and 13 bases lay in between. Germline CDR1 MNHEY, CDR2 SVGAGI. CDR3 coding DNA: TGTGCCAGCAGTTACGGGACAAGATCGGACACTGAAGCTTTCTTT. Its protein product is CASSYGTRSDTEAFF.

DNA for the CDR3: TGTGCCAGCAGCTTTTCTAGCGGGAGTTACGAGCAGTACGTC. Protein product: CASSFSSGSYEQYV. This chain connects TRBV11-3 to TRBJ2-7; TRBD2 agrees at 10 bases. Unmatched junction bases numbered 3, after V lost 3 bases and J lost 4 bases. The germline V gene has CDR1 SGHNT and CDR2 YENEEA. The CDR3 totals 14 residues.

The chain carries TRBV5-6 and TRBJ1-3; D is undetermined. This CDR3 comprises 16 residues. The V gene lost 3 bases and the J gene lost 0 bases, with 13 bases spanning the gap. Germline V gene sequence: CDR1 SGHDT, CDR2 YYEEEE. Here the CDR3 reads CASSYWTLLSGNTIYF. In nucleotides, the CDR3 is TGTGCCAGCAGCTACTGGACTCTCCTCTCTGGAAACACCATATATTTT.